One and the same sample provided the 24 T cell receptor beta chains below, sequenced in a study of blood T cell repertoires in COVID-19. TCRdb's table, derived via immunoSEQ multiplex PCR, lists solely in-frame clones and lacks some. This table holds around 260,000 clones, 65% to 90% found once. The sequenced sample was peripheral blood. Receptor source: a human donor in a cohort sampled during active COVID-19.

The chain couples TRBV5-5 to TRBJ1-1; tentatively, D is TRBD1 (6 bases). The CDR3 has 17 residues. The germline V gene has CDR1 SGHKS and CDR2 YYEKEE (reference sequence). The germline V and J ends were trimmed by 4 bases and 10 bases, with 29 bases remaining between them. The CDR3 nucleotides read TGTGCCAGCAGCCTCACGGACAGAGGTGGGGGATTAGCCAGAGCTTTCTTT. Translating gives CASSLTDRGGGLARAFF.

The chain joins TRBV2 to TRBJ2-7; the match to TRBD1 covers 8 bases. CDR1 and CDR2 (germline): SNHLY, FYNNEI. Trimming removed 6 bases from V and 0 bases from J; junction bases left unmatched: 7. The CDR3 loop spans 15 amino acids. CDR3 nucleotide sequence: TGTGCCAGCAGAGGGGACAGGAGCGCCTCCTACGAGCAGTACTTC. Translated, it gives CASRGDRSASYEQYF.

This clone was counted once. The J gene is TRBJ1-2, the V gene TRBV10-2; D is unclear. Between the trimmed V and J ends, which lost 4 bases and 8 bases, there was a span of 14 bases. The CDR3 runs 13 residues. CDR1 and CDR2 from the germline V gene are WSHSY and SAAADI. CDR3 DNA sequence: TGCGCCAGCAGTGGTGGGCAGGCGGGAGGCTACACCTTC. Protein: CASSGGQAGGYTF.

The V call is TRBV30, the J call TRBJ1-1, with D unresolved. Trimming took off 2 bases at V and 0 bases at J, with 10 bases between the two ends. CDR3 length: 14 amino acids. CDR1 is GTSNPN and CDR2 is SVGIG in the germline V gene (reference sequence). CDR3 sequence reads: CAWSFVGMNTEAFF. The CDR3 DNA reads as TGTGCCTGGAGTTTCGTCGGTATGAACACTGAAGCTTTCTTT.

This rearrangement joins TRBV7-2 to TRBJ1-1; D uncertain. V was pared by 2 bases and J by 6 bases, with 10 bases between. This CDR3 is built from 13 residues. Germline V gene data show CDR1 as SGHTA and CDR2 as FQGNSA. CDR3 residues: CASSLQARSEAFF. Written as DNA, the CDR3 is TGTGCCAGCAGCTTACAGGCGAGATCTGAAGCTTTCTTT.

The CDR3 nucleotides are TGTGCCAGCAGCAAAGGCACAGGGGCCGGGGCTAATGAAAAACTGTTTTTT. Protein product: CASSKGTGAGANEKLFF. This chain links TRBV7-9 with TRBJ1-4, with 7 bases that match TRBD1. The ends lost 5 bases at V and 3 bases at J; junction bases unmatched: 12. The CDR3 totals 17 residues. The germline V gene has CDR1 SEHNR and CDR2 FQNEAQ (reference sequence).

This clone has ten or more counts. The chain uses TRBV7-2 and TRBJ1-2; 7 bases are shared with TRBD1. The ends lost 4 bases at V and 4 bases at J; junction bases unmatched: 6. The CDR3 is 14 residues long. Per germline, CDR1 SGHTA and CDR2 FQGNSA. The CDR3 loop is CASSSSGGSYGYTF. The CDR3 DNA reads TGTGCCAGCAGCTCTTCAGGGGGGAGCTATGGCTACACCTTC.

The rearrangement uses TRBV27 and TRBJ2-5, with 12 bases identical to TRBD2. CDR1 is MNHEY, CDR2 SMNVEV, per germline (reference sequence). V trimming: 4 bases; J trimming: 1 base; junction bases outside the gene matches: 1. The CDR3 has 15 amino acids. The chain's CDR3 is CASSWGLAGQETQYF. As DNA, the CDR3 is TGTGCCAGCAGTTGGGGACTAGCGGGCCAAGAGACCCAGTACTTC.

This clone was found once. The J gene is TRBJ1-6, the V gene TRBV30; weak D call: TRBD1 (5 bases). V shed 4 bases and J shed 10 bases, with 11 bases lying between them. The CDR3 loop spans 12 amino acids. Looked up from germline, CDR1 is GTSNPN and CDR2 is SVGIG (reference sequence). The CDR3 loop is CAWNQGGSPLHF. CDR3 nucleotides: TGTGCCTGGAATCAGGGTGGGTCACCCCTCCACTTT.

DNA for the CDR3: TGTGCCAGCAGCCGCGCTTTAGCCGGGAGCACGCAGTATTTT. The encoded protein is CASSRALAGSTQYF. The chain joins TRBV3-1 (or the pseudogene TRBV3-2) to TRBJ2-3; the D gene is possibly TRBD2 (6 bases). V shed 4 bases and J shed 9 bases, with 17 bases lying between them. Germline CDR1 and CDR2: LGHDT and YNNKEL (reference sequence). This CDR3 contains 14 residues.

The CDR3 is CASSFLENTEAFF. The CDR3 nucleotides are TGTGCCAGCAGCTTTTTAGAGAACACTGAAGCTTTCTTT. V usage is TRBV7-9 and J usage is TRBJ1-1; no firm D call. The CDR3 extends over 13 amino acids. V lost 3 bases and J 1 base, leaving 6 bases between the germline ends. The germline V gene encodes CDR1 SEHNR and CDR2 FQNEAQ (reference sequence).

The gene calls are TRBV10-3 and TRBJ2-3; perhaps TRBD1 as D (7 bases). Germline V gene sequence: CDR1 ENHRY, CDR2 SYGVKD. With 6 bases removed from V and 5 bases from J, the gap between germline ends came to 18 bases. This CDR3 has 15 amino acids. CDR3 coding DNA: TGTGCCATCAGGGAGGGGGCGACTCCGGGAGATACGCAGTATTTT. It yields the protein CAIREGATPGDTQYF.

The chain joins TRBV5-1 to TRBJ2-2; possibly TRBD1 for D (6 bases). Trimming shortened V by 7 bases and J by 3 bases, and 13 bases separated the two germline ends. The CDR3 length is 14 residues. Per germline, CDR1 SGHRS and CDR2 YFSETQ. CDR3 amino acids: CASLQGSDTGELFF. CDR3 in DNA: TGCGCCAGCCTCCAGGGGTCGGACACCGGGGAGCTGTTTTTT. Drawing the rest from reference TRBV5-1 and TRBJ2-2, the complete variable domain is KAGVTQTPRYLIKTRGQQVTLSCSPISGHRSVSWYQQTPGQGLQFLFEYFSETQRNKGNFPGRFSGRQFSNSRSEMNVSTLELGDSALYLCASLQGSDTGELFFGEGSRLTVL.

J is TRBJ2-1 and V is TRBV5-1; 10 bases map to TRBD2. The CDR3 length is 14 residues. In germline, CDR1 is SGHRS, CDR2 YFSETQ. Trimming removed 4 bases from V and 10 bases from J; junction bases left unmatched: 8. The CDR3 is CASSVSGRAREQFF. The CDR3 bases are TGCGCCAGCAGCGTCAGCGGGAGGGCCCGGGAGCAGTTCTTC.

The chain uses TRBV28 and TRBJ2-7; a weak D match, TRBD2 (6 bases). The CDR3 covers 14 residues. Germline assignment: CDR1 MDHEN and CDR2 SYDVKM. Trimming stripped 4 bases from V and 6 bases from J, with 16 bases between. Written as DNA, the CDR3 is TGTGCCAGCAGTTCCATGACAGTGCGGGGCGAGCAGTACTTC. Its translation: CASSSMTVRGEQYF.

The chain recombines TRBV6-5 with TRBJ2-5; the match to TRBD1 covers 10 bases. The CDR3 totals 13 residues. With 6 bases clipped from V and 4 bases from J, the junction kept 2 bases outside the gene matches. In germline, CDR1 is MNHEY, CDR2 SVGAGI. The CDR3 region has the DNA TGTGCCAGCAGCAGGGACAGGGGAGAGACCCAGTACTTC. This gives the protein CASSRDRGETQYF.

The genes are TRBV2 and TRBJ1-2; tentatively, D is TRBD1 (6 bases). Trimming stripped 3 bases from V and 8 bases from J, with 13 bases between. The CDR3 loop spans 13 amino acids. CDR1 is SNHLY, CDR2 FYNNEI, per germline. CDR3 sequence (DNA): TGTGCCAGCAGTGAGGTGGGGGCATGGGGCTACACCTTC. It specifies CASSEVGAWGYTF.

This clone was picked up one time. This rearrangement joins TRBV7-3 to TRBJ2-3; a possible D gene is TRBD1 (6 bases). The V end was cut by 3 bases, the J end by 1 base, with 11 bases between. This CDR3 contains 15 residues. From germline, CDR1 is SGHTA and CDR2 FQGTGA. This CDR3 is CASSLGAIRTDTQYF. CDR3 nucleotides: TGTGCCAGCAGCTTGGGGGCAATTCGCACAGATACGCAGTATTTT.

V gene TRBV4-1 combines with J gene TRBJ2-1; D is perhaps TRBD1 (5 bases). V lost 2 bases, J lost 6 bases, and 17 bases lay in between. This CDR3 comprises 16 residues. Germline values: CDR1 MGHRA, CDR2 YSYEKL. The CDR3 is CASSQQGNRLINEQFF. DNA of the CDR3: TGCGCCAGCAGCCAACAGGGTAATAGATTGATCAATGAGCAGTTCTTC.

There are many counts of this clone. The rearrangement links TRBV2 to TRBJ2-1, with D possibly TRBD1 on 6 matching bases. V was clipped by 10 bases and J by 1 base, with 11 bases between them. The CDR3 totals 13 residues. Germline CDR1 reads SNHLY; CDR2 reads FYNNEI. DNA for the CDR3: TGTGCCAACCTCCAGGGGTCCTACAATGAGCAGTTCTTC. Residues: CANLQGSYNEQFF.

V gene TRBV9 combines with J gene TRBJ2-1, with D possibly TRBD2 on 5 matching bases. This CDR3 contains 17 residues. With 0 bases removed from V and 0 bases from J, the gap between germline ends came to 13 bases. CDR1 is SGDLS, CDR2 YYNGEE, per germline. CDR3 coding DNA: TGTGCCAGCAGCGTAGCTGGCCAGCGGAGCTCCTACAATGAGCAGTTCTTC. Its translation: CASSVAGQRSSYNEQFF.

This chain joins TRBV4-2 and TRBJ2-2, with 7 bases matching TRBD1. The V gene's germline CDR1 is LGHNA and CDR2 YNFKEQ. The ends lost 2 bases at V and 4 bases at J; junction bases unmatched: 10. The CDR3 runs 17 residues. The CDR3 DNA follows: TGTGCCAGCAGCCAAAATACCGGGACAGTGAGCACCGGGGAGCTGTTTTTT. Translation gives CASSQNTGTVSTGELFF.

To note about this clone: The same CDR3 arises from other DNA sequences in this sample as well. This sequence joins TRBV5-1 and TRBJ2-5; no reliable D call. This CDR3 is built from 11 residues. Germline CDR1 and CDR2: SGHRS and YFSETQ. V lost 3 bases to trimming and J lost 2 bases, with 2 bases between them. The CDR3 nucleotides read TGCGCCAGCAGCTCACAAGAGACCCAGTACTTC. Encoded protein: CASSSQETQYF.

The chain couples TRBV5-4 to TRBJ2-7; the D gene is possibly TRBD2 (6 bases). The CDR3 runs to 14 residues. Per the germline V gene, CDR1 is SGHNT and CDR2 is YYREEE (reference sequence). V was trimmed by 0 bases and J by 6 bases, leaving 13 bases between them. The CDR3 region has the DNA TGTGCCAGCAGCTTGGAGGCGGGGAGAAGCGAGCAGTACTTC. Translating it yields CASSLEAGRSEQYF.